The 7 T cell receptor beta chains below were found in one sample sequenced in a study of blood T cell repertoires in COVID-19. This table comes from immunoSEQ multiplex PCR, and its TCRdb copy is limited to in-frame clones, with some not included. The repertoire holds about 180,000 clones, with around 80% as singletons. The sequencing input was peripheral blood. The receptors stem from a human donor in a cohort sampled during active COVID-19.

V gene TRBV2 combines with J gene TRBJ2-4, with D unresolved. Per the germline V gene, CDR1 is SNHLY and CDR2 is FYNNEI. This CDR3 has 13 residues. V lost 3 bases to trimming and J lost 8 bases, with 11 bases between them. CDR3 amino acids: CASSDRIMYIQYF. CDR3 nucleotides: TGTGCCAGCAGTGACAGGATAATGTACATTCAGTACTTC.

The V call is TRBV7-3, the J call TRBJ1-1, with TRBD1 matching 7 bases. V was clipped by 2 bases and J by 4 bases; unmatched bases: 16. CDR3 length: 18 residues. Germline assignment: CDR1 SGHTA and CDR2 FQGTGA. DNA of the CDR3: TGTGCCAGCAGCTTATTTCCCCTGGACAGGCCTTTGGGCACTGAAGCTTTCTTT. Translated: CASSLFPLDRPLGTEAFF.

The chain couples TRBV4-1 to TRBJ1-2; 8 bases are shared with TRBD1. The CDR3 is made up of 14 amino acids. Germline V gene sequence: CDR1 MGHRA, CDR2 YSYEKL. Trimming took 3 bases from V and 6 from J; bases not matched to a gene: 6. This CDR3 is CASSHADREDGYTF. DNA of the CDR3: TGCGCCAGCAGCCACGCGGACAGGGAGGATGGCTACACCTTC.

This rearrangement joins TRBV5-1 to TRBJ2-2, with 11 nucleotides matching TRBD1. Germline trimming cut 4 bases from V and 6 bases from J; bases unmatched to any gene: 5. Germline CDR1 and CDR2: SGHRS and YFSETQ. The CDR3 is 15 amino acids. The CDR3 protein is CASSRSGQGAGELFF. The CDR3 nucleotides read TGCGCCAGCAGCCGATCGGGACAGGGGGCCGGGGAGCTGTTTTTT. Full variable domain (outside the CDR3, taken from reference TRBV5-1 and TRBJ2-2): KAGVTQTPRYLIKTRGQQVTLSCSPISGHRSVSWYQQTPGQGLQFLFEYFSETQRNKGNFPGRFSGRQFSNSRSEMNVSTLELGDSALYLCASSRSGQGAGELFFGEGSRLTVL.

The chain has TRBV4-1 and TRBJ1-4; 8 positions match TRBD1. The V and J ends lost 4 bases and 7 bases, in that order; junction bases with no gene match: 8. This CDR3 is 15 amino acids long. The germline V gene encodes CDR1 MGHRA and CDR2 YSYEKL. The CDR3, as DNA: TGCGCCAGCAGCCGAACAGGGGGAGGTGGTGAAAAACTGTTTTTT. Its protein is CASSRTGGGGEKLFF.

Here the CDR3 reads CASSLRGQGTEKLFF. The CDR3 coding sequence is TGCGCCAGCAGCTTGCGGGGACAGGGGACTGAAAAACTGTTTTTT. This rearrangement joins TRBV5-1 to TRBJ1-4; 10 bases fit TRBD1. J was trimmed by 7 bases and V by 1 base; bases with no gene match: 4. CDR3 size: 15 residues. Germline CDR1 SGHRS, CDR2 YFSETQ.

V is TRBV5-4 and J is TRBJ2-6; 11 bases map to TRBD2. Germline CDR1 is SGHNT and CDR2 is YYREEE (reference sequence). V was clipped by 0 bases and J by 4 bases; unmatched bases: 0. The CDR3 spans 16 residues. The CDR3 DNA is TGTGCCAGCAGCTTGGTAGCGGGAGGGGGGGCCAACGTCCTGACTTTC. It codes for CASSLVAGGGANVLTF. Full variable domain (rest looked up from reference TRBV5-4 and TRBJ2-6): ETGVTQSPTHLIKTRGQQVTLRCSSQSGHNTVSWYQQALGQGPQFIFQYYREEENGRGNFPPRFSGLQFPNYSSELNVNALELDDSALYLCASSLVAGGGANVLTFGAGSRLTVL.